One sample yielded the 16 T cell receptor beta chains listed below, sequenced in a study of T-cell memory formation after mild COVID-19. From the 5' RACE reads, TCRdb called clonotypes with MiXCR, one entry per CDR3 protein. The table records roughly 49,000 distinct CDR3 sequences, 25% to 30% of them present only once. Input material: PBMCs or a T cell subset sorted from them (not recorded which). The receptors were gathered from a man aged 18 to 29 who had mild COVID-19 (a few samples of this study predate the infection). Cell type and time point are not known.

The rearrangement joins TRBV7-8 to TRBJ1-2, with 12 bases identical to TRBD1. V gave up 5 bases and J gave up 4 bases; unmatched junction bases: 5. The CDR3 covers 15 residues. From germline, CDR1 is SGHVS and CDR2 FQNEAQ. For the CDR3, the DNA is TGTGCCAGCAGCGGGACAGGGGGCGATTCCTATGGCTACACCTTC. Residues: CASSGTGGDSYGYTF.

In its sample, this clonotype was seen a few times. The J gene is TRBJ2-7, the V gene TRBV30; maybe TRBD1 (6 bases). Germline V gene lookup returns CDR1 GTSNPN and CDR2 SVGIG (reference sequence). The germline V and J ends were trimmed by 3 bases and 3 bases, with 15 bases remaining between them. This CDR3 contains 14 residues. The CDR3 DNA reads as TGTGCCTGGAGAGGAGCGGACAGAATCTACGAGCAGTACTTC. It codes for CAWRGADRIYEQYF. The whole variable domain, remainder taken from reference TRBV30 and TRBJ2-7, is SQTIHQWPATLVQPVGSPLSLECTVEGTSNPNLYWYRQAAGRGLQLLFYSVGIGQISSEVPQNLSASRPQDRQFILSSKKLLLSDSGFYLCAWRGADRIYEQYFGPGTRLTVT.

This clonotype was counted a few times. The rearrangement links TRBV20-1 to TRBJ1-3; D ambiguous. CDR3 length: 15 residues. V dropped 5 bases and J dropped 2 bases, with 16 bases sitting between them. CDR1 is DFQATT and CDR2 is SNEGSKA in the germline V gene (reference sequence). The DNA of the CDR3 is TGCAGTGCTCCAGGCCCGCGCCGAGCTGGAAACACCATATATTTT. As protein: CSAPGPRRAGNTIYF.

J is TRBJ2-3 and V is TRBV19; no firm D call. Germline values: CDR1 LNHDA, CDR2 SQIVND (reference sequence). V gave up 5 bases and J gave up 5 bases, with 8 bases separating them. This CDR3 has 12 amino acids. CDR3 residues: CASSYVGDTQYF. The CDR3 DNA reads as TGTGCCAGTAGTTACGTGGGAGATACGCAGTATTTT.

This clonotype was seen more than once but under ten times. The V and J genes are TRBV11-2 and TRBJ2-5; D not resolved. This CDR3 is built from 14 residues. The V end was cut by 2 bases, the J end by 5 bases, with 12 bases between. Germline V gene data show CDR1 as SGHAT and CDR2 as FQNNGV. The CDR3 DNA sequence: TGTGCCAGCAGCTTATTCGGCAGAAAGGAGACCCAGTACTTC. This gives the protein CASSLFGRKETQYF.

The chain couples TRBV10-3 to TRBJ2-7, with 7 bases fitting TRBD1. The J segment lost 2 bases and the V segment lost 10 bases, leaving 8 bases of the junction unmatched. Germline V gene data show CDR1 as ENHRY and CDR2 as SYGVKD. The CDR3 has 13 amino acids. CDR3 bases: TGTGCCACCGCCGAAACAGGGGCCTACGAGCAGTACTTC. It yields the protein CATAETGAYEQYF.

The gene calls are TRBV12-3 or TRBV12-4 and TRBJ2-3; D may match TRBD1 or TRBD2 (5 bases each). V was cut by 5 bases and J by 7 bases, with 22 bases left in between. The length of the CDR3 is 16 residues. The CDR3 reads CASSPPGPMQLHTQYF. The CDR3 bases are TGTGCCAGCAGTCCCCCGGGACCAATGCAGCTACATACGCAGTATTTT.

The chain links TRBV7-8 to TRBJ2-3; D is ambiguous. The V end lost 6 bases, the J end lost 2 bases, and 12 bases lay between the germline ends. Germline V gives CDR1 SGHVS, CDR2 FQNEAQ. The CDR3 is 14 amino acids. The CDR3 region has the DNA TGTGCCAGCAGTCAGTGGCGGATCACAGATACGCAGTATTTT. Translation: CASSQWRITDTQYF. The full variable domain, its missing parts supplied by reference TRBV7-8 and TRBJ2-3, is GAGVSQSPRYKVAKRGQDVALRCDPISGHVSLFWYQQALGQGPEFLTYFQNEAQLDKSGLPSDRFFAERPEGSVSTLKIQRTQQEDSAVYLCASSQWRITDTQYFGPGTRLTVL.

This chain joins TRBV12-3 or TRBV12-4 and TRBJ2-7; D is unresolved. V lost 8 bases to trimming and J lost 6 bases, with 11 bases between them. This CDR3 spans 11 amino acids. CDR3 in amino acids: CASGRVLEQYF. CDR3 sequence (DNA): TGTGCCAGCGGTAGGGTGCTCGAGCAGTACTTC.

The CDR3 loop reads CASSLGSPASGYASRDTQYF. The CDR3, as DNA: TGTGCCAGCAGCTTAGGAAGTCCCGCTAGCGGTTATGCTTCCCGTGATACGCAGTATTTT. The gene calls are TRBV7-9 and TRBJ2-3; TRBD2 aligns across 7 bases. The CDR3 is made up of 20 amino acids. CDR1 and CDR2 (germline): SEHNR, FQNEAQ (reference sequence). Germline trimming cut 1 base from V and 6 bases from J; bases unmatched to any gene: 22.

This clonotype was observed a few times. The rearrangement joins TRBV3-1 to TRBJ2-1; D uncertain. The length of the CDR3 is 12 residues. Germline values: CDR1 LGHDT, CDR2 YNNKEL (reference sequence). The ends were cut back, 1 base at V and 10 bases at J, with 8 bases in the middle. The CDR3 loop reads CASSQVGSEQFF. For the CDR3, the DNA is TGTGCCAGCAGCCAAGTAGGCAGCGAGCAGTTCTTC.

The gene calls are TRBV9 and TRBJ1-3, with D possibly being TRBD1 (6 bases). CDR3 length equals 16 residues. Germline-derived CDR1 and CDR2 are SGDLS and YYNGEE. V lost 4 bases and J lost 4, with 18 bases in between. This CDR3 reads CASSLRGGAAGNTIYF. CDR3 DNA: TGTGCCAGCAGCCTACGTGGGGGGGCCGCAGGAAACACCATATATTTT.

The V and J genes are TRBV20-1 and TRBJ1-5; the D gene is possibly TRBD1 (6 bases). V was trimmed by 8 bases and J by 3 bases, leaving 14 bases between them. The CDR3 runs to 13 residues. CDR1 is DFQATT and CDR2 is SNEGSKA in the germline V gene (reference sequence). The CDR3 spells CSSLQGINQPQHF. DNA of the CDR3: TGCAGTAGCCTACAGGGAATCAATCAGCCCCAGCATTTT.

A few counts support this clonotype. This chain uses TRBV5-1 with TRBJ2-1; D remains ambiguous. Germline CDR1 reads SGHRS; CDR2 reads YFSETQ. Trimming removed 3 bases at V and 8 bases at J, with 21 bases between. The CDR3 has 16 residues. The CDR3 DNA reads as TGCGCCAGCAGCTGGTTGGGGAACCCAGATCTGCATGAGCAGTTCTTC. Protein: CASSWLGNPDLHEQFF.

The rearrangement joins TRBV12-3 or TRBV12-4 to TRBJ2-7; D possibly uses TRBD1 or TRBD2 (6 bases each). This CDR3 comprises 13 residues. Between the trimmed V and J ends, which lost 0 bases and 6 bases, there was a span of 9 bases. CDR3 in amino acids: CASSLAWGAEQYV. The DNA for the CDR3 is TGTGCCAGCAGTTTAGCGTGGGGGGCCGAGCAGTACGTC.

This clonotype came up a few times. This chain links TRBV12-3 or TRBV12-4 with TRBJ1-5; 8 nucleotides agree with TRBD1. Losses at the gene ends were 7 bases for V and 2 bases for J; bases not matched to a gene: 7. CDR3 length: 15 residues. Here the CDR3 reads CASTHRGGGNQPQHF. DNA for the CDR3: TGTGCCAGCACCCACAGGGGGGGGGGCAATCAGCCCCAGCATTTT.